Shown below are 14 T cell receptor beta chains from a single sample sequenced in a study of control samples from healthy donors and cancer patients. Repertoires were generated with immunoSEQ multiplex PCR, while TCRdb's copy carries only in-frame clones and drops some. The sample lists about 110,000 clones; approximately 90% were seen once. The sample was PBMCs. The receptors derive from a woman aged 55-69 years with lung cancer.

The chain employs TRBV5-1 and TRBJ2-2; D is uncertain. Germline V gene sequence: CDR1 SGHRS, CDR2 YFSETQ. The CDR3 has 14 amino acids. V lost 4 bases and J 2 bases, leaving 9 bases between the germline ends. The DNA of the CDR3 is TGCGCCAGCAGCCCGGACGTTAACACCGGGGAGCTGTTTTTT. Translated, it gives CASSPDVNTGELFF.

This clone was detected only once. This chain joins TRBV5-1 and TRBJ2-1; D ambiguous. Trimming cost V 4 bases and J 4 bases, with 6 bases left between them. The CDR3 loop spans 12 amino acids. The germline V gene has CDR1 SGHRS and CDR2 YFSETQ. CDR3 sequence: CASSHGYNEQFF. For the CDR3, the DNA is TGCGCCAGCAGCCATGGTTACAATGAGCAGTTCTTC. The variable domain in full, with the rest retrieved from reference TRBV5-1 and TRBJ2-1, is KAGVTQTPRYLIKTRGQQVTLSCSPISGHRSVSWYQQTPGQGLQFLFEYFSETQRNKGNFPGRFSGRQFSNSRSEMNVSTLELGDSALYLCASSHGYNEQFFGPGTRLTVL.

The chain combines TRBV4-1 with TRBJ2-7; D uncertain. Germline V CDR1 and CDR2: MGHRA, YSYEKL. The V and J ends lost 4 bases and 3 bases respectively, with 13 bases between them. The CDR3 has 14 residues. The CDR3 here is CASSPTGGVYEQYF. The CDR3 DNA is TGCGCCAGCAGCCCCACTGGTGGGGTCTACGAGCAGTACTTC.

The J gene is TRBJ1-5, the V gene TRBV18, with D possibly matching TRBD1 (6 bases). CDR1 is KGHSH, CDR2 LQKENI, per germline. Trimming took 6 bases from V and 0 from J, leaving 12 bases between them. The CDR3 contains 15 residues. The CDR3 nucleotides are TGTGCCAGCTCCCAAGGACAGAATAGCAATCAGCCCCAGCATTTT. Encoded protein: CASSQGQNSNQPQHF.

This chain links TRBV19 with TRBJ2-1; TRBD2 aligns across 12 bases. The CDR3 length is 15 residues. Trimming removed 5 bases from V and 4 bases from J; junction bases left unmatched: 3. CDR1 and CDR2 from the germline V gene are LNHDA and SQIVND (reference sequence). The CDR3 DNA reads as TGTGCCAGTAGTCCCCTAGCGGGAGGGTACAATGAGCAGTTCTTC. Protein product: CASSPLAGGYNEQFF.

The chain has TRBV19 and TRBJ1-4; TRBD1 matches 7 bases. This CDR3 contains 17 residues. The germline CDR1 and CDR2 sequences are LNHDA and SQIVND (reference sequence). The J segment lost 7 bases and the V segment lost 6 bases, leaving 17 bases of the junction unmatched. CDR3: CASSSLSGRGLGEKLFF. DNA of the CDR3: TGTGCCAGTAGCTCCCTTTCTGGTAGGGGGCTAGGTGAAAAACTGTTTTTT.

V and J are TRBV14 and TRBJ1-2, with D possibly being TRBD1 (5 bases). The CDR3 covers 12 residues. The ends were cut back, 5 bases at V and 3 bases at J, with 7 bases in the middle. Germline V gene data show CDR1 as SGHDN and CDR2 as FVKESK. The CDR3 nucleotides are TGTGCCAGCAGCGACAGCGACTATGGCTACACCTTC. It codes for CASSDSDYGYTF.

Regarding this clone: The identical CDR3 is also encoded by other nucleotide sequences in the sample. This chain connects TRBV12-3 or TRBV12-4 to TRBJ1-5; D perhaps matches TRBD1 (6 bases). The CDR3 runs to 13 residues. V lost 5 bases, J lost 5 bases, and 10 bases lay in between. In DNA, the CDR3 is TGTGCCAGCAGTCTACAGGGTGATCAGCCCCAGCATTTT. As protein: CASSLQGDQPQHF.

The genes are TRBV18 and TRBJ1-2, with a tentative D call TRBD1 (6 bases). The CDR3 sequence is 16 residues long. Trimming removed 3 bases at V and 4 bases at J, with 18 bases between. Per the germline V gene, CDR1 is KGHSH and CDR2 is LQKENI. This chain's CDR3 is CASSPSSGGSSYGYTF. CDR3 DNA sequence: TGTGCCAGCTCACCCTCGTCTGGGGGCAGCTCCTATGGCTACACCTTC.

This sequence joins TRBV19 and TRBJ1-5; the D is unclear. Between the trimmed V and J ends, which lost 2 bases and 7 bases, there was a span of 18 bases. Germline V gene data show CDR1 as LNHDA and CDR2 as SQIVND (reference sequence). This CDR3 is built from 16 residues. The CDR3 DNA is TGTGCCAGTAGTATAAATGCGGGGTATAGAGGGCAGCCCCAGCATTTT. Translation gives CASSINAGYRGQPQHF.

This rearrangement joins TRBV24-1 to TRBJ2-7; 7 positions match TRBD1. CDR1 KGHDR and CDR2 SFDVKD come from the germline V gene. Trimming cost V 4 bases and J 0 bases; bases outside gene matches: 14. This CDR3 spans 18 amino acids. The CDR3 loop is CATSDSPNRGHSSYEQYF. The CDR3 nucleotides are TGTGCCACCAGTGACTCTCCGAACAGGGGCCATAGCTCCTACGAGCAGTACTTC.

This clone was recorded once. The V and J genes are TRBV24-1 and TRBJ2-5; D not resolved. This CDR3 comprises 14 residues. V lost 2 bases to trimming and J lost 7 bases, with 13 bases between them. Germline V lookup: CDR1 KGHDR, CDR2 SFDVKD. The CDR3 coding sequence is TGTGCCACCAGTGATTCCGAAGGCCGTGGGACCCAGTACTTC. It encodes CATSDSEGRGTQYF.

The chain is built from TRBV29-1 and TRBJ1-1, with D possibly matching TRBD1 (5 bases). Germline V gene sequence: CDR1 SQVTM, CDR2 ANQGSEA. The CDR3 has 14 amino acids. Trimming took off 6 bases at V and 4 bases at J, with 18 bases between the two ends. Written as DNA, the CDR3 is TGCAGCGTGGGCAGGGTCCCTCCGACCACTGAAGCTTTCTTT. Residues: CSVGRVPPTTEAFF.

The chain combines TRBV14 with TRBJ2-2; D gene unclear. The CDR3 has 16 residues. Looked up from germline, CDR1 is SGHDN and CDR2 is FVKESK. Trimming cost V 4 bases and J 0 bases, with 12 bases left between them. The CDR3 here is CASSRIPNSNTGELFF. CDR3 in DNA: TGTGCCAGCAGCCGGATCCCCAACTCGAACACCGGGGAGCTGTTTTTT.